The 18 T cell receptor beta chains in this list originate from one sample, sequenced in a study of OX40 agonist ivuxolimab in advanced cancers. TCRdb's copy holds only in-frame clones and misses some; the assay was immunoSEQ multiplex PCR. The sample consists of 50,000 to 65,000 clones, roughly 82% of them appearing once. Sequenced here: CD4+ or CD8+ T cells sorted from blood, sampled in a trial of the OX40 agonist ivuxolimab. These receptors were obtained from an adult with an advanced solid tumor such as melanoma, head and neck, liver or kidney cancer.

This chain connects TRBV5-4 to TRBJ1-4; D is possibly TRBD1 (6 bases). The CDR3 loop spans 15 amino acids. Germline CDR1 is SGHNT and CDR2 is YYREEE (reference sequence). Trimming left V 4 bases short and J 7 bases short, with 17 bases between. This chain's CDR3 is CASSPEGGISEKLFF. In DNA, the CDR3 is TGTGCCAGCAGCCCAGAGGGGGGCATAAGTGAAAAACTGTTTTTT.

The chain uses TRBV29-1 and TRBJ1-2; 9 bases agree with TRBD1. V was pared by 5 bases and J by 5 bases, with 6 bases of the junction left unmatched. There are 13 residues in the CDR3. Per germline, CDR1 SQVTM and CDR2 ANQGSEA. The CDR3 here is CSVRTGDWYGYTF. CDR3 DNA sequence: TGCAGCGTTCGGACAGGGGACTGGTATGGCTACACCTTC.

In its sample, this clone was seen a few times. The chain joins TRBV5-4 to TRBJ2-7, with 11 bases aligning to TRBD1. Germline V gene data show CDR1 as SGHNT and CDR2 as YYREEE (reference sequence). Trimming took 4 bases from V and 5 from J; bases not matched to a gene: 5. CDR3 length: 14 residues. Here the CDR3 DNA reads TGTGCCAGCAGCATGGGACAGGGGGTCCACGAGCAGTACTTC. It yields the protein CASSMGQGVHEQYF.

V and J are TRBV19 and TRBJ1-5; D is unresolved. Germline CDR1 is LNHDA and CDR2 is SQIVND (reference sequence). The CDR3 covers 14 residues. V lost 1 base, J lost 5 bases, and 9 bases lay in between. CDR3 nucleotides: TGTGCCAGTAGTATAGGCGGGAGTGATCAGCCCCAGCATTTT. It specifies CASSIGGSDQPQHF.

This clone was found once. The genes are TRBV6-5 and TRBJ1-1; TRBD1 might be the D (5 bases). The germline CDR1 and CDR2 sequences are MNHEY and SVGAGI. The CDR3 length is 15 residues. V was pared by 0 bases and J by 3 bases, with 11 bases between. The CDR3 here is CASSYSGVGDTEAFF. CDR3 sequence (DNA): TGTGCCAGCAGTTACTCAGGGGTTGGAGACACTGAAGCTTTCTTT.

The chain couples TRBV5-4 to TRBJ2-3; a possible D gene is TRBD1 (7 bases). Germline V lookup: CDR1 SGHNT, CDR2 YYREEE (reference sequence). This CDR3 is built from 14 residues. The V end lost 5 bases, the J end lost 4 bases, and 14 bases lay between the germline ends. Here the CDR3 reads CASRRDSKSDTQYF. DNA for the CDR3: TGTGCCAGCAGGCGGGACAGCAAGTCAGATACGCAGTATTTT.

The V gene is TRBV11-3, the J gene TRBJ2-1; D is perhaps TRBD2 (6 bases). With 3 bases removed from V and 4 bases from J, the gap between germline ends came to 7 bases. CDR3 length: 13 amino acids. From germline, CDR1 is SGHNT and CDR2 YENEEA. The DNA for the CDR3 is TGTGCCAGCAGCTTCCGGGGGTACAATGAGCAGTTCTTC. This encodes CASSFRGYNEQFF.

The chain joins TRBV11-2 to TRBJ1-2, with D possibly matching TRBD1 (6 bases). The CDR3 runs 14 residues. CDR1 and CDR2 (germline): SGHAT, FQNNGV. With 5 bases removed from V and 4 bases from J, the gap between germline ends came to 14 bases. The DNA for the CDR3 is TGTGCCAGCAGCCTTACAGGGAAGCGCTATGGCTACACCTTC. Protein: CASSLTGKRYGYTF.

The chain uses TRBV5-4 and TRBJ1-4, with D uncertain. Germline V gene data show CDR1 as SGHNT and CDR2 as YYREEE (reference sequence). The CDR3 loop spans 13 amino acids. With 1 base removed from V and 6 bases from J, the gap between germline ends came to 7 bases. CDR3 in amino acids: CASSLRADEKLFF. In DNA form, the CDR3 reads TGTGCCAGCAGCTTGAGGGCAGATGAAAAACTGTTTTTT.

The chain uses TRBV27 and TRBJ2-7; D is perhaps TRBD1 (7 bases). V gave up 2 bases and J gave up 3 bases, with 11 bases separating them. Germline CDR1 reads MNHEY; CDR2 reads SMNVEV (reference sequence). There are 14 residues in the CDR3. CDR3 protein: CASSLGQGGYEQYF. In DNA, the CDR3 is TGTGCCAGCAGTTTAGGTCAGGGGGGCTACGAGCAGTACTTC.

The chain is built from TRBV6-5 and TRBJ2-4; 12 bases line up with TRBD2. This CDR3 is built from 16 residues. The V gene end was trimmed by 4 bases and the J gene end by 5 bases; junction bases not matched to a gene: 6. Germline CDR1 MNHEY, CDR2 SVGAGI. The CDR3 DNA reads as TGTGCCAGCAGTTCCCCAAGGACTAGCGGGGAAAACATTCAGTACTTC. Its protein is CASSSPRTSGENIQYF.

The chain employs TRBV19 and TRBJ2-1, with unresolved D. The length of the CDR3 is 14 residues. Between the trimmed V and J ends, which lost 8 bases and 3 bases, there was a span of 14 bases. Germline V lookup: CDR1 LNHDA, CDR2 SQIVND (reference sequence). DNA for the CDR3: TGTGCCAGTGGAAATCGACTCTACTACAATGAGCAGTTCTTC. This sequence encodes CASGNRLYYNEQFF.

The J gene is TRBJ1-1, the V gene TRBV7-9; no firm D call. CDR1 SEHNR and CDR2 FQNEAQ come from the germline V gene (reference sequence). The CDR3 runs to 13 residues. V was shortened by 0 bases and J by 3 bases, with 5 bases between the two germline ends. The CDR3 DNA reads as TGTGCCAGCAGCTTAGCGCCGGACACTGAAGCTTTCTTT. It translates to CASSLAPDTEAFF.

The chain uses TRBV5-4 and TRBJ1-1; D unresolved. V lost 0 bases, J lost 2 bases, and 11 bases lay in between. The germline CDR1 and CDR2 sequences are SGHNT and YYREEE (reference sequence). The CDR3 covers 15 residues. The CDR3 loop reads CASSLDSRSNTEAFF. In nucleotides, the CDR3 is TGTGCCAGCAGCTTGGACAGCCGAAGTAACACTGAAGCTTTCTTT.

This clone was recorded a few times. The J gene is TRBJ2-7, the V gene TRBV11-3; TRBD2 is a possible D gene (5 bases). The CDR3 is 18 residues long. Trimming removed 2 bases at V and 0 bases at J, with 20 bases between. CDR1 is SGHNT, CDR2 YENEEA, per germline. CDR3 in amino acids: CASSLIPVMGSVSYEQYF. For the CDR3, the DNA is TGTGCCAGCAGCTTAATCCCCGTAATGGGTAGCGTCTCCTACGAGCAGTACTTC.

The chain has TRBV2 and TRBJ2-3; D is perhaps TRBD2 (5 bases). Trimming removed 3 bases at V and 2 bases at J, with 15 bases between. The CDR3 loop spans 16 amino acids. Germline lookup yields CDR1 SNHLY and CDR2 FYNNEI. In nucleotides, the CDR3 is TGTGCCAGCAGTGAGAGGGCTGTGGGTATCACAGATACGCAGTATTTT. As protein: CASSERAVGITDTQYF.

This clone occurred once. V gene TRBV6-1 combines with J gene TRBJ2-1; D may be TRBD2 (6 bases). The CDR3 is made up of 15 amino acids. Germline V gene lookup returns CDR1 MNHNS and CDR2 SASEGT. V was cut by 7 bases and J by 0 bases, with 13 bases left in between. CDR3 sequence: CASKPNSGSYNEQFF. In DNA form, the CDR3 reads TGTGCCAGCAAACCTAATAGCGGCTCCTACAATGAGCAGTTCTTC.

This clone has more than one count but fewer than ten. The chain is built from TRBV13 and TRBJ1-2; 7 nucleotides agree with TRBD1. Germline V CDR1 and CDR2: PRHDT, FYEKMQ (reference sequence). Germline trimming cut 1 base from V and 5 bases from J; bases unmatched to any gene: 1. This CDR3 comprises 13 residues. In nucleotides, the CDR3 is TGTGCCAGCAGCTTAGACAGGGGATATGGCTACACCTTC. It is translated as CASSLDRGYGYTF. The variable domain in full, completed from reference TRBV13 and TRBJ1-2, reads AAGVIQSPRHLIKEKRETATLKCYPIPRHDTVYWYQQGPGQDPQFLISFYEKMQSDKGSIPDRFSAQQFSDYHSELNMSSLELGDSALYFCASSLDRGYGYTFGSGTRLTVV.